The 9 T cell receptor beta chains below were found in one sample sequenced in a study of blood T cells in healthy people across ages. The second PCR ran about 6 to 12 cycles with a sample-barcoded 5' primer and J-beta primers. TCRdb independently ran MiXCR on the 5' RACE reads; one entry per CDR3 protein. Among some 760,000 distinct CDR3 sequences listed, 25% were seen once. A further study also used this sample, focusing on T cells of mothers and their children.

Sequenced: blood. These TCRs come from a boy between 10 and 17 years old in good health.

There are a few counts of this clonotype. CDR3 region: CASSNQQGYDTQYF. As DNA, the CDR3 is TGTGCCAGCAGTAACCAACAGGGGTACGATACGCAGTATTTT. The chain is built from TRBV12-3 or TRBV12-4 and TRBJ2-3; 7 positions match TRBD1. After removal of 5 bases from V and 6 bases from J, the junction contained 8 bases not matched to a gene. The CDR3 extends over 14 amino acids.

The sample holds a few counts of this clonotype. This chain uses TRBV4-2 with TRBJ1-4; D is possibly TRBD1 (6 bases). The length of the CDR3 is 15 residues. Per the germline V gene, CDR1 is LGHNA and CDR2 is YNFKEQ. The V end lost 4 bases, the J end lost 3 bases, and 12 bases lay between the germline ends. CDR3 protein: CASSLEGGSNEKLFF. The CDR3 nucleotides read TGTGCCAGCAGCCTTGAGGGGGGATCTAATGAAAAACTGTTTTTT.

A remark on this clonotype: This may stem from a read error, because a much larger clone lies one nucleotide away. The CDR3 does not end in the conserved phenylalanine or tryptophan, so this is likely a read error. The chain has TRBV9 and TRBJ1-2; D is unclear. The germline CDR1 and CDR2 sequences are SGDLS and YYNGEE. The CDR3 is 15 amino acids. Trimming removed 4 bases from V and 6 bases from J, with 19 bases in between. The CDR3 DNA is TGTGCCAGCAGCCCTCAACTGAGGGCGTTCGATGGCTACACCCTC. Translation gives CASSPQLRAFDGYTL.

V usage is TRBV12-3 or TRBV12-4 and J usage is TRBJ1-2; a possible D gene is TRBD1 (6 bases). This CDR3 comprises 12 residues. The V and J ends lost 2 bases and 6 bases respectively, with 7 bases between them. The CDR3 coding sequence is TGTGCCAGCAGTTTAAAGGGGGATGGCTACACCTTC. Protein sequence: CASSLKGDGYTF.

This chain connects TRBV4-2 to TRBJ2-7; the match to TRBD2 covers 12 bases. The CDR3 has 20 amino acids. Germline loops: CDR1 LGHNA, CDR2 YNFKEQ. Unmatched junction bases numbered 18, after V lost 1 base and J lost 5 bases. CDR3 region: CASSQVGPGASGGAIHEQYF. CDR3 DNA sequence: TGTGCCAGCAGCCAAGTGGGCCCCGGAGCTAGCGGGGGGGCGATCCACGAGCAGTACTTC.

The rearrangement joins TRBV19 to TRBJ2-1; a weak D match, TRBD2 (6 bases). Trimming left V 5 bases short and J 7 bases short, with 12 bases between. The CDR3 spans 13 residues. Germline CDR1 reads LNHDA; CDR2 reads SQIVND (reference sequence). CDR3 sequence reads: CASSEEGWNEQFF. The CDR3 bases are TGTGCCAGTAGTGAGGAGGGTTGGAATGAGCAGTTCTTC.

This clonotype came up a few times. The rearrangement uses TRBV6-5 and TRBJ1-2; 7 bases fit TRBD1. CDR1 is MNHEY, CDR2 SVGAGI, per germline. V shed 0 bases and J 7 bases; nucleotides not matched to a gene: 11. The CDR3 contains 16 residues. The CDR3 DNA is TGTGCCAGCAGTTACTCTGAGGGGGCGCCAGGGCGTGGCTACACCTTC. It yields the protein CASSYSEGAPGRGYTF.

This clonotype was detected a few times. J is TRBJ1-4 and V is TRBV9; D is undetermined. Trimming shortened V by 0 bases and J by 6 bases, and 12 bases separated the two germline ends. Germline V gene sequence: CDR1 SGDLS, CDR2 YYNGEE. The CDR3 has 15 amino acids. The DNA for the CDR3 is TGTGCCAGCAGCGTAGGAGGACCGGAAGATGAAAAACTGTTTTTT. It translates to CASSVGGPEDEKLFF.

This clonotype appeared a few times. The CDR3 DNA reads TGCAGCGTGGATATAGCGGGAAGGCAGTATTTT. Amino acid sequence: CSVDIAGRQYF. J is TRBJ2-3 and V is TRBV29-1; 8 nucleotides line up with TRBD2. The trim removed 6 bases at V and 11 bases at J, leaving 7 bases unmatched. Germline CDR1 is SQVTM and CDR2 is ANQGSEA. This CDR3 region has 11 residues.